This T cell receptor (beta chain) was observed in a study of T cells in Graves' hyperthyroidism and ophthalmopathy (dated by TCRdb to between 2018 and 2020). Study-wide context: Peripheral blood was sampled at the time of initial diagnosis, prior to any treatment. A discovery cohort of about 95 patients, about 40 with Graves' ophthalmopathy and 55 to 60 with stable Graves' hyperthyroidism, was used to find distinguishing TCR V-J signatures. Prospective prediction of ophthalmopathy was tested in an independent validation cohort of 18 to 20 hyperthyroidism patients and some 17 patients who later progressed to ophthalmopathy. For training and testing, the 80 to 100 patients in the discovery cohort were randomly divided in a 7:3 ratio. In addition, the study compared T-cell repertoires in thyroid tissue and in blood from over 5 Graves' hyperthyroidism patients. After blood sampling, hyperthyroidism patients were treated with methimazole at a starting dose of 30 mg daily, and ophthalmopathy patients were treated with high-dose intravenous methylprednisolone. TCR Vbeta CDR3 sequencing of 120 to 150 peripheral blood samples (more than 40 ophthalmopathy, about 74 hyperthyroidism and some 17 progressor patients) is reported in the paper. What the work shows at the level of the full study, not this receptor alone: Blood samples also contained most of the expanded thyroid clonotypes (frequency above 0.001), which suggests that blood repertoires may reflect thyroid immune responses. A model built on a 13 V-J signature distinguished ophthalmopathy from stable hyperthyroidism, reaching roughly 88% sensitivity and approximately 81% specificity in cross-validation and 80%/75% in testing. In validation, progression to ophthalmopathy was predicted by the model with more than 65% sensitivity and 72.22% specificity, a median of roughly six months before onset. Sample size was not statistically predetermined, and investigators were not blinded to group allocation.

This clonotype has a count of ten or more. Its antigen remains unidentified. Base qualities are missing; no much larger clone stands one base away. Ophthalmopathy patients had moderately to severely active disease, with a Clinical Activity Score of 3 or more, a NOSPECS grade of 4 or more, and a disease duration of less than 3 months. Any patient with an uncontrolled infection, another autoimmune disease, pregnancy or lactation was excluded. Diagnoses relied on clinical symptoms, serum thyroxine and TRAb, thyroid ultrasound and orbital computed tomography. PBMCs were isolated from around 10 ml of fresh peripheral blood by Ficoll-Paque density gradient centrifugation. Total RNA was extracted with Trizol reagent, and quality was checked on an Agilent 2100 Bioanalyzer. Amplification of TCR beta CDR3 regions was carried out from RNA transcripts. The first round of RT-PCR for the TCR CDR3 was performed with the HTBI primer set and the Qiagen OneStep RT-PCR kit. The libraries were constructed in a second round of multiplex PCR and then size-selected and purified. Sequencing of the libraries was done on an Illumina HiSeq2000 using paired-end 100 bp reads. On the study's bioinformatics: Raw data were processed with SOAPnuke, discarding reads with adapters, uncalled bases, mean Phred below 15, or no exact constant-primer or identifier match. High-quality paired reads were merged with COPE v1.2.5, and unique nucleotide sequences were defined as clonotypes. Clonotypes were aligned to IMGT TRBV, TRBD and TRBJ reference segments using MiTCR v1.1. Analysis was restricted to V-J combinations with a frequency above 0.0001, which covered 99.2% of repertoires. A TCS score was defined as the ratio of F50 (clonal expansion) to E x V (chaos), with BLOSUM62-based TCRdist applied between CDR3 peptides within each V-J. Welch's t-statistics and random forest reduced roughly 500 V-J features to about 13, which were used in a naive Bayes classifier (R e1071). The public reads were quality trimmed at Q25 with fastp and then assembled into clones with MiXCR by TCRdb, keeping productive beta chains. Each record represents a unique CDR3 protein, reported with the most common genes and DNA among its rows. Here the V and J calls rest on TCRdb's processing, not on the authors' analysis. Recorded for this sample are some 570,000 distinct CDR3 sequences; 15% to 20% of them occurred a single time. Together, the top ten hold approximately 16% of the sample.

Ends trimmed: V by 5 bases, J by 4 bases; bases unmatched to a gene: 6. The CDR1 and CDR2 encoded by the germline V gene (reference sequence) are GTSNPN and SVGIG. The CDR3, cysteine through phenylalanine, is 13 amino acids long. CDR3 DNA only is kept here, 39 bases in frame from base 1. Sequenced input: blood. This receptor was identified in a woman under 30 with Graves' ophthalmopathy. The V and J segments used are TRBV30 and TRBJ2-7, and TRBD1 matches 9 of the central bases. The CDR3 here reads CAWDAGQGYEQYF. The DNA sequence is given as TGTGCCTGGGACGCGGGACAGGGATACGAGCAGTACTTC.